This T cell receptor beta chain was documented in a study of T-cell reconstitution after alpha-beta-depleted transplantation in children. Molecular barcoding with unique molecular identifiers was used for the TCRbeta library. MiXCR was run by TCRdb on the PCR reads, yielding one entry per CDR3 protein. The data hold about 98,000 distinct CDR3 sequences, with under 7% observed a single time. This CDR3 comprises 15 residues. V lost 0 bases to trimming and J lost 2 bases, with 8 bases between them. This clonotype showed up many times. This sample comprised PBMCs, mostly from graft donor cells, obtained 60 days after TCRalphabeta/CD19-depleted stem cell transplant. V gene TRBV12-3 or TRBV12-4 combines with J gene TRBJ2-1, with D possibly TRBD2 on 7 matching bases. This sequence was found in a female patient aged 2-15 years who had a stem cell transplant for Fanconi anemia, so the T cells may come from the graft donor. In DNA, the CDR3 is TGTGCCAGCAGTTTAGCGGGGGGGCCCTACAATGAGCAGTTCTTC. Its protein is CASSLAGGPYNEQFF.